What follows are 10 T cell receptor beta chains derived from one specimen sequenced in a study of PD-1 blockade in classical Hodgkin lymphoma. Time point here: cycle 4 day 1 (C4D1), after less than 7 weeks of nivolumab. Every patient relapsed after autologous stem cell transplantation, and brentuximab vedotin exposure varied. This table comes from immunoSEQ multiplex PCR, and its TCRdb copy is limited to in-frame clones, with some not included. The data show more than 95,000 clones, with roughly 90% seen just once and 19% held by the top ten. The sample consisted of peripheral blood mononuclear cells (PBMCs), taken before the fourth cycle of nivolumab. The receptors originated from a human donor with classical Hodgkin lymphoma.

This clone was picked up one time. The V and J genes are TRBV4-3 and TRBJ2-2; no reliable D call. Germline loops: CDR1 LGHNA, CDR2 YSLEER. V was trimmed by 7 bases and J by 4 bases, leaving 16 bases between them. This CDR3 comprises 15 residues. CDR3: CASTFKDGSTGELFF. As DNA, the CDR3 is TGCGCCAGCACCTTCAAGGATGGGTCCACCGGGGAGCTGTTTTTT.

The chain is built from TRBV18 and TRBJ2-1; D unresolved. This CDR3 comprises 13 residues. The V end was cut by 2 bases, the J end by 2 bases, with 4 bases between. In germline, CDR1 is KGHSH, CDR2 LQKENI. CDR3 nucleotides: TGTGCCAGCTCACCATTCCCCTACAATGAGCAGTTCTTC. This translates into CASSPFPYNEQFF. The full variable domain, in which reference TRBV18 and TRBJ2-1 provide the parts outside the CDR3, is NAGVMQNPRHLVRRRGQEARLRCSPMKGHSHVYWYRQLPEEGLKFMVYLQKENIIDESGMPKERFSAEFPKEGPSILRIQQVVRGDSAAYFCASSPFPYNEQFFGPGTRLTVL.

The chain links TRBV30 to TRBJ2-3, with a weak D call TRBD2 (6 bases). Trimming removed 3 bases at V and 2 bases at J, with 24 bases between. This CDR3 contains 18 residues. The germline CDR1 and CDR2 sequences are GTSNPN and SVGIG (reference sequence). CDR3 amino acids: CAWRDLAGTDLYTDTQYF. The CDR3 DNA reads TGTGCCTGGAGGGACTTGGCGGGGACTGACCTTTACACAGATACGCAGTATTTT.

This CDR3 reads CASSLEQPQHF. The CDR3 DNA is TGTGCCAGCAGTTTAGAGCAGCCCCAGCATTTT. This chain uses TRBV27 with TRBJ1-5; D gene unclear. Trimming removed 2 bases from V and 7 bases from J, with 3 bases in between. The CDR3 is 11 residues long. The germline CDR1 and CDR2 sequences are MNHEY and SMNVEV (reference sequence).

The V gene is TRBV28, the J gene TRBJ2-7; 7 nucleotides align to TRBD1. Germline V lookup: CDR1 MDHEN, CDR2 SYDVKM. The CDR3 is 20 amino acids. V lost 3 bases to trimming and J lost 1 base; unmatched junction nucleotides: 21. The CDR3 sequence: CASSFSLAGGPGAVSYEQYF. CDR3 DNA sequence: TGTGCCAGCAGTTTCTCCTTAGCAGGGGGTCCCGGGGCGGTATCCTACGAGCAGTACTTC.

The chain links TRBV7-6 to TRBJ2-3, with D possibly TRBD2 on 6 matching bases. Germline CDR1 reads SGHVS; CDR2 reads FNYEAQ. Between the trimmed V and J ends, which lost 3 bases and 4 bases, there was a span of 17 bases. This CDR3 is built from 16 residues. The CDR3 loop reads CASSFPEGSGPDTQYF. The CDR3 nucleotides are TGTGCCAGCAGCTTCCCTGAGGGGAGCGGGCCAGATACGCAGTATTTT.

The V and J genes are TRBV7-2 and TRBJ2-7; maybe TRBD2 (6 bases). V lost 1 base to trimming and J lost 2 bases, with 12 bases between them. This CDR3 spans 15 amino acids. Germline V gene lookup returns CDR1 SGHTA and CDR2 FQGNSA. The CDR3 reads CASSLGGGKAYEQYF. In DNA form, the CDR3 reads TGTGCCAGCAGCTTAGGCGGCGGGAAAGCCTACGAGCAGTACTTC.

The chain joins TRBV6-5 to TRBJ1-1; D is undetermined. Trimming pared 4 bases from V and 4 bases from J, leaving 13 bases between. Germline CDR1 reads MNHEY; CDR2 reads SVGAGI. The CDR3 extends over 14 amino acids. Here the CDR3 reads CASSLGGVATEAFF. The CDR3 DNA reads TGTGCCAGCAGTTTAGGTGGGGTGGCCACTGAAGCTTTCTTT.

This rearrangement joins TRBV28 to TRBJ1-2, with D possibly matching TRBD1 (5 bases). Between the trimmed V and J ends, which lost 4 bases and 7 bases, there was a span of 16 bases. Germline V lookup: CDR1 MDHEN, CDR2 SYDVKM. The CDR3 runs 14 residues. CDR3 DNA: TGTGCCAGCAGTTCAACACAGGTCCTAAGTGGCTACACCTTC. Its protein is CASSSTQVLSGYTF.

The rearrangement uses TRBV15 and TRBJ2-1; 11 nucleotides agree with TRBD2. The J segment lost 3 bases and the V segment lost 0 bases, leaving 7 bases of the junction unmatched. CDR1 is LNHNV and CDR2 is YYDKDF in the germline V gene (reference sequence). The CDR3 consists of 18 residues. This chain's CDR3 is CATSRDPPGTSGYNEQFF. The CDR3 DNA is TGTGCCACCAGCAGAGATCCGCCCGGGACTAGCGGCTACAATGAGCAGTTCTTC.